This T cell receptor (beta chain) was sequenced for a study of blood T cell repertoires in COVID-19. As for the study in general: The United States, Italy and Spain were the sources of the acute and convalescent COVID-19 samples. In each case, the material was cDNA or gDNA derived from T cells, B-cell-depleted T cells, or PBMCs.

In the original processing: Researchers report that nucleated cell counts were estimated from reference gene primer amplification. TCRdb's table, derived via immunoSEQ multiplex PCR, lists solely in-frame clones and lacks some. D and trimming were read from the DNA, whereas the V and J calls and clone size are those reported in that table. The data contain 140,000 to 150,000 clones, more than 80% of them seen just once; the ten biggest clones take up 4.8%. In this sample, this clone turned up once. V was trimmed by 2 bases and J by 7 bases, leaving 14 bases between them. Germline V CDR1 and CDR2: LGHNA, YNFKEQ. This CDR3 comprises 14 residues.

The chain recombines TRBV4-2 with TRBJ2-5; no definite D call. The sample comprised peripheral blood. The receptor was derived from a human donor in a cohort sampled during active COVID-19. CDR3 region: CASSQPDGSGTQYF. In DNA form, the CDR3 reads TGTGCCAGCAGCCAACCTGACGGTTCAGGGACCCAGTACTTC.